Following are 19 T cell receptor beta chains from one sample sequenced in a study of Tregs in tolerant kidney transplant recipients. Measured with immunoSEQ multiplex PCR; TCRdb has only the in-frame clones, and not every one. The sample consists of under 80,000 clones, roughly 85% of them appearing once. This sample comprised Tregs from blood, obtained before the transplant. These receptors all stem from a human donor who received a combined kidney and bone marrow transplant.

V is TRBV29-1 and J is TRBJ2-1, with TRBD2 matching over 8 bases. CDR1 SQVTM and CDR2 ANQGSEA come from the germline V gene. This CDR3 contains 13 residues. Germline trimming cut 4 bases from V and 5 bases from J; bases unmatched to any gene: 4. The CDR3 loop reads CSVAGGLHNEQFF. In DNA form, the CDR3 reads TGCAGCGTTGCGGGGGGGCTTCACAATGAGCAGTTCTTC.

V is TRBV5-1 and J is TRBJ1-2, with D perhaps TRBD1 (5 bases). The CDR3 totals 16 residues. CDR1 is SGHRS and CDR2 is YFSETQ in the germline V gene. V was clipped by 1 base and J by 1 base, with 14 bases between them. In DNA form, the CDR3 reads TGCGCCAGCAGCTTGAGGTTAGGGGCACTTAACTATGGCTACACCTTC. Protein product: CASSLRLGALNYGYTF.

This clone came up once. This rearrangement joins TRBV6-1 to TRBJ2-7; 9 positions agree with TRBD2. The V and J ends lost 6 bases and 3 bases, in that order; junction bases with no gene match: 9. Germline lookup yields CDR1 MNHNS and CDR2 SASEGT. This CDR3 comprises 15 residues. The DNA of the CDR3 is TGTGCCAGCAGCCCGGAGGCGGGAGGGTTCTACGAGCAGTACTTC. It is translated as CASSPEAGGFYEQYF.

The chain has TRBV19 and TRBJ2-2, with 8 bases aligning to TRBD1. J was trimmed by 3 bases and V by 8 bases; bases with no gene match: 5. The germline gives CDR1 LNHDA, CDR2 SQIVND (reference sequence). CDR3 length: 14 residues. CDR3 in amino acids: CASRRQGYTGELFF. For the CDR3, the DNA is TGTGCCAGTCGGAGACAGGGGTACACCGGGGAGCTGTTTTTT.

The chain combines TRBV28 with TRBJ1-5, with D possibly TRBD1 on 5 matching bases. V lost 3 bases and J lost 0, with 15 bases in between. The V gene's germline CDR1 is MDHEN and CDR2 SYDVKM. The CDR3 is 17 amino acids. CDR3 protein: CASSFGLLGHSNQPQHF. The CDR3, as DNA: TGTGCCAGCAGTTTCGGTCTCCTGGGGCATAGCAATCAGCCCCAGCATTTT.

CDR3 sequence reads: CATSRAQVETQYF. CDR3 in DNA: TGTGCCACCAGCAGAGCCCAGGTAGAGACCCAGTACTTC. The chain combines TRBV15 with TRBJ2-5; D gene unclear. This CDR3 spans 13 amino acids. CDR1 is LNHNV, CDR2 YYDKDF, per germline (reference sequence). Trimming took 1 base from V and 4 from J, leaving 7 bases between them. Variable domain in full (rest from reference TRBV15 and TRBJ2-5): DAMVIQNPRYQVTQFGKPVTLSCSQTLNHNVMYWYQQKSSQAPKLLFHYYDKDFNNEADTPDNFQSRRPNTSFCFLDIRSPGLGDTAMYLCATSRAQVETQYFGPGTRLLVL.

The chain joins TRBV4-1 to TRBJ2-6; a weak D match, TRBD2 (6 bases). The ends were cut back, 1 base at V and 0 bases at J, with 10 bases in the middle. Germline lookup yields CDR1 MGHRA and CDR2 YSYEKL. The CDR3 contains 17 residues. The CDR3 DNA reads TGCGCCAGCAGCCAAGGGGGGGAGCTCTCTGGGGCCAACGTCCTGACTTTC. Residues: CASSQGGELSGANVLTF.

This chain joins TRBV2 and TRBJ2-3; D remains ambiguous. V was shortened by 6 bases and J by 0 bases, with 10 bases between the two germline ends. Germline CDR1 reads SNHLY; CDR2 reads FYNNEI. CDR3 length: 14 amino acids. The CDR3 DNA follows: TGTGCCAGCAGGAAGTACAGTAGCACAGATACGCAGTATTTT. Its protein is CASRKYSSTDTQYF. The full variable domain, its missing parts supplied by reference TRBV2 and TRBJ2-3, is EPEVTQTPSHQVTQMGQEVILRCVPISNHLYFYWYRQILGQKVEFLVSFYNNEISEKSEIFDDQFSVERPDGSNFTLKIRSTKLEDSAMYFCASRKYSSTDTQYFGPGTRLTVL.

The chain couples TRBV9 to TRBJ1-5; 9 nucleotides match TRBD1. CDR3 length: 13 residues. From germline, CDR1 is SGDLS and CDR2 YYNGEE. J was trimmed by 8 bases and V by 0 bases; bases with no gene match: 0. The CDR3 reads CASSVGTGEPQHF. CDR3 in DNA: TGTGCCAGCAGCGTAGGGACAGGGGAGCCCCAGCATTTT.

The chain couples TRBV6-1 to TRBJ1-3, with TRBD1 as a possible D gene (5 bases). CDR1 and CDR2 (germline): MNHNS, SASEGT. CDR3 length: 14 amino acids. Trimming cost V 0 bases and J 8 bases, with 11 bases left between them. The chain's CDR3 is CASSEAGGGDTIYF. CDR3 sequence (DNA): TGTGCCAGCAGTGAAGCGGGCGGAGGGGACACCATATATTTT.

V and J are TRBV18 and TRBJ2-7, with D possibly matching TRBD2 (6 bases). V lost 6 bases to trimming and J lost 1 base, with 10 bases between them. CDR3 length equals 13 residues. Germline lookup yields CDR1 KGHSH and CDR2 LQKENI. Here the CDR3 DNA reads TGTGCCAGCTCGTGGACTAAGTCCTACGAGCAGTACTTC. It encodes CASSWTKSYEQYF.

There are a few counts of this clone. The CDR3 here is CAISSSLIGGTEAFF. CDR3 coding DNA: TGTGCCATCAGTTCCTCGTTGATCGGGGGCACTGAAGCTTTCTTT. The genes are TRBV10-3 and TRBJ1-1; TRBD1 is a possible D gene (5 bases). The CDR3 has 15 residues. V was trimmed by 5 bases and J by 4 bases, leaving 17 bases between them. Germline CDR1 and CDR2: ENHRY and SYGVKD.

The chain couples TRBV5-5 to TRBJ2-7; D uncertain. The CDR3 has 16 amino acids. The ends were cut back, 4 bases at V and 0 bases at J, with 17 bases in the middle. Germline loops: CDR1 SGHKS, CDR2 YYEKEE (reference sequence). CDR3 DNA: TGTGCCAGCAGCACAGACCTATCAGCTCCCTCCTACGAGCAGTACTTC. Translated: CASSTDLSAPSYEQYF.

This clone was seen a single time. The chain carries TRBV7-9 and TRBJ2-6, with 8 nucleotides matching TRBD1. Germline V gene sequence: CDR1 SEHNR, CDR2 FQNEAQ (reference sequence). This CDR3 comprises 18 residues. V gave up 2 bases and J gave up 4 bases; unmatched junction bases: 10. CDR3 sequence reads: CASSLSWQGASGANVLTF. CDR3 sequence (DNA): TGTGCCAGCAGCTTATCTTGGCAGGGGGCTTCGGGGGCCAACGTCCTGACTTTC.

The gene calls are TRBV11-3 and TRBJ2-2, with TRBD2 as a possible D gene (6 bases). The germline V gene encodes CDR1 SGHNT and CDR2 YENEEA. Trimming stripped 5 bases from V and 0 bases from J, with 13 bases between. The CDR3 runs 16 residues. CDR3 in DNA: TGTGCCAGCAGCACCCGGGACTCCCCGAACACCGGGGAGCTGTTTTTT. Its translation is CASSTRDSPNTGELFF. The complete variable domain, with remaining parts taken from reference TRBV11-3 and TRBJ2-2, reads EAGVVQSPRYKIIEKKQPVAFWCNPISGHNTLYWYLQNLGQGPELLIRYENEEAVDDSQLPKDRFSAERLKGVDSTLKIQPAELGDSAVYLCASSTRDSPNTGELFFGEGSRLTVL.

The rearrangement links TRBV27 to TRBJ1-1; the match to TRBD1 covers 7 bases. This CDR3 region has 16 residues. The germline CDR1 and CDR2 sequences are MNHEY and SMNVEV (reference sequence). J gave up 4 bases and V 2 bases, and 10 bases lay outside the gene matches. CDR3 loop: CASSLPTGEGSTEAFF. CDR3 in DNA: TGTGCCAGCAGTTTACCTACAGGGGAGGGAAGCACTGAAGCTTTCTTT.

V and J are TRBV7-2 and TRBJ2-1; TRBD2 aligns across 13 bases. V shed 5 bases and J 5 bases; nucleotides not matched to a gene: 3. There are 15 residues in the CDR3. Germline V lookup: CDR1 SGHTA, CDR2 FQGNSA. The CDR3 region has the DNA TGTGCCAGCAGCACTAGCGGGGGGGGGCACAATGAGCAGTTCTTC. Translation: CASSTSGGGHNEQFF.

This chain joins TRBV27 and TRBJ2-3; 9 positions agree with TRBD2. Germline V gene sequence: CDR1 MNHEY, CDR2 SMNVEV (reference sequence). Losses at the gene ends were 3 bases for V and 1 base for J; bases not matched to a gene: 2. The CDR3 has 15 residues. The CDR3 DNA reads TGTGCCAGCAGTTTGGAGCGGGGGGGCACAGATACGCAGTATTTT. Translated, it gives CASSLERGGTDTQYF.

This sequence joins TRBV6-5 and TRBJ2-7; D is perhaps TRBD1 (6 bases). V was shortened by 6 bases and J by 3 bases, with 12 bases between the two germline ends. The CDR3 has 13 amino acids. The V gene's germline CDR1 is MNHEY and CDR2 SVGAGI. The CDR3 bases are TGTGCCAGCAGAAGTCAGGGGTTCTACGAGCAGTACTTC. It specifies CASRSQGFYEQYF.